This is a list of T cell receptor beta chains from one sample in a study of shared clonotypes between healthy human individuals. TCRdb keeps only in-frame clones here, not all; method: immunoSEQ multiplex PCR. The sample contains approximately 720,000 clones, 72% of which appear only once. The source material was memory CD4+ T cells sorted from blood. Receptors originate from a woman between 25 and 40 years old in good health. CDR3s include the opening cysteine and the closing phenylalanine or tryptophan. The order of the fields is D gene, J gene, clone size, V gene, CDR3 DNA, CDR3 protein. The D gene is left open where the match is weak. Size is omitted from some rows. Given values are once, few, many or a class for expanded clones.

TRBD1,TRBJ1-5,-,TRBV19,TGTGCCAGTAGTGCCCGGACAGGGGTGAATCAGCCCCAGCATTTT,CASSARTGVNQPQHF
-,TRBJ1-2,-,TRBV28,TGTGCCAGCAGAACCCCAGACTATGGCTACACCTTC,CASRTPDYGYTF
-,TRBJ1-5,-,TRBV19,TGTGCCAGTAGCCAATATAGCAATCAGCCCCAGCATTTT,CASSQYSNQPQHF
TRBD1,TRBJ1-2,-,TRBV5-1,TGCGCCAGCAGCTCAACAGGGGGTGGTAACTATGGCTACACCTTC,CASSSTGGGNYGYTF
-,TRBJ2-2,-,TRBV7-2,TGTGCCAGCAGCCAGACAGGGAACACCGGGGAGCTGTTTTTT,CASSQTGNTGELFF
-,TRBJ1-1,-,TRBV27,TGTGCCAGCACCTCAGGTATGGGATTCACTGAAGCTTTCTTT,CASTSGMGFTEAFF
-,TRBJ1-1,-,TRBV6-5,TGTGCCAGCAGTTACTCCGCAGGGACCCCCACTGAAGCTTTCTTT,CASSYSAGTPTEAFF
TRBD2,TRBJ2-1,-,TRBV7-9,TGTGCCAGCAGCCCGATGGGACTAGCGGGAGTGAATGAGCAGTTCTTC,CASSPMGLAGVNEQFF
-,TRBJ2-7,once,TRBV11-2,TGTGCCAGCAGCTTATCGGGACAAGCTTACGAGCAGTACTTC,CASSLSGQAYEQYF
-,TRBJ1-5,-,TRBV27,TGTGCCAGCAGCCCCAGGGGAGGGCACAATCAGCCCCAGCATTTT,CASSPRGGHNQPQHF
-,TRBJ1-5,-,TRBV2,TGTGCCAGCAAAACCGACAAAATCCAGGGGCCCCAGCATTTT,CASKTDKIQGPQHF
-,TRBJ1-4,-,TRBV28,TGTGCCAGCAGTTTTTATAAACCAACTAATGAAAAACTGTTTTTT,CASSFYKPTNEKLFF
-,TRBJ2-1,-,TRBV5-5,TGTGCCAGCAGCTGGCGGTACAATGAGCAGTTCTTC,CASSWRYNEQFF
-,TRBJ2-6,-,TRBV12-5,TGTGCTAGTGGTGGACTTGATGCAGGACAAAGTCGGGCCAACGTCCTGACTTTC,CASGGLDAGQSRANVLTF
TRBD2,TRBJ2-1,once,TRBV7-2,TGTGCCAGCAGCTTTAGCGCTAGCGGGGTCGGTGAGCAGTTCTTC,CASSFSASGVGEQFF
TRBD2,TRBJ2-7,-,TRBV27,TGTGCCAGCAGTCGAGGACTAGCGGGGAGCTACGAGCAGTACTTC,CASSRGLAGSYEQYF
-,TRBJ2-1,few,TRBV7-2,TGTGCCAGCAGCTTATCGAGCACCTACAATGAGCAGTTCTTC,CASSLSSTYNEQFF
TRBD1,TRBJ2-7,-,TRBV28,TGTGCCAGCAGACTCGGGACAGGGGGCTCCCTTGGCGACGAGCAGTACTTC,CASRLGTGGSLGDEQYF
-,TRBJ2-7,-,TRBV28,TGTGCCAGCACAGGGACAGGGAGCGCGGGAGGCTACGAGCAGTACTTC,CASTGTGSAGGYEQYF
TRBD2,TRBJ2-7,many,TRBV4-1,TGCGCCAGCAGCCAGGTACTAGCGGGAGGGCCCTACGAGCAGTACTTC,CASSQVLAGGPYEQYF
-,TRBJ2-5,-,TRBV27,TGTGCCAGCAGTACACCGACACGCAGGGAGACCCAGTACTTC,CASSTPTRRETQYF
TRBD2,TRBJ2-7,once,TRBV15,TGTGCCACCAGCAGAGAAGCGGGAGAGTCCTACGAGCAGTACTTC,CATSREAGESYEQYF
-,TRBJ2-1,-,TRBV14,TGTGCCAGCAGTCTCGACAGTACGGCCGCTCGTGAGCAGTTCTTC,CASSLDSTAAREQFF